The 13 T cell receptor beta chains below come from one sample, sequenced in a study of T-cell reconstitution after alpha-beta-depleted transplantation in children. Unique molecular identifiers featured in how the TCRbeta library was prepared. MiXCR, run by TCRdb on the PCR reads, gives a single entry per CDR3 protein. The profile covers 65,000 to 85,000 distinct CDR3 sequences, with approximately 11% appearing a single time and 13% taken by the ten largest. Sample: PBMCs, taken before TCRalphabeta/CD19-depleted stem cell transplant. The receptors were sampled from a boy between 5 and 17 years old with acute myeloid leukemia, due to receive a stem cell transplant.

CDR3 DNA sequence: TGTGCCAGCATCGGAAGGGCAGGGGTTGGCACTGAAGCTTTCTTT. Its protein is CASIGRAGVGTEAFF. The chain is built from TRBV12-3 or TRBV12-4 and TRBJ1-1, with a weak D call TRBD1 (6 bases). The CDR3 totals 15 residues. With 7 bases removed from V and 4 bases from J, the gap between germline ends came to 19 bases.

As concerns this clonotype: The junction does not match germline at one end; this may be a read error. The chain uses TRBV12-3 or TRBV12-4 and TRBJ1-1; D uncertain. This CDR3 has 13 amino acids. CDR3 sequence reads: CASTLMVNTEAFF. CDR3 DNA sequence: TGTGCCAGCACTTTAATGGTGAACACTGAAGCTTTCTTT.

This clonotype has ten or more counts. The chain combines TRBV24-1 with TRBJ2-7; TRBD2 might be the D (5 bases). V was shortened by 7 bases and J by 3 bases, with 15 bases between the two germline ends. The CDR3 covers 14 residues. Germline values: CDR1 KGHDR, CDR2 SFDVKD. CDR3 sequence (DNA): TGTGCCACCAGCCGGAGGACGGAAGGCTACGAGCAGTACGTC. Translating it yields CATSRRTEGYEQYV.

This clonotype was counted many times. The rearrangement joins TRBV29-1 to TRBJ2-6; D unresolved. The CDR3 loop spans 13 amino acids. Germline loops: CDR1 SQVTM, CDR2 ANQGSEA. Trimming removed 4 bases from V and 0 bases from J, with 4 bases in between. The CDR3 reads CSVATSGANVLTF. CDR3 in DNA: TGCAGCGTTGCGACCTCTGGGGCCAACGTCCTGACTTTC. Full variable domain (remainder filled in from reference TRBV29-1 and TRBJ2-6): SAVISQKPSRDICQRGTSLTIQCQVDSQVTMMFWYRQQPGQSLTLIATANQGSEATYESGFVIDKFPISRPNLTFSTLTVSNMSPEDSSIYLCSVATSGANVLTFGAGSRLTVL.

At least ten counts were recorded for this clonotype. The rearrangement links TRBV29-1 to TRBJ1-2; possible D gene TRBD1, 5 bases. The CDR3 runs 13 residues. Germline values: CDR1 SQVTM, CDR2 ANQGSEA. V dropped 3 bases and J dropped 9 bases, with 17 bases sitting between them. The chain's CDR3 is CSVDRAPNYSYTF. Written as DNA, the CDR3 is TGCAGCGTTGACAGGGCTCCCAACTACAGCTACACCTTC.

The rearrangement uses TRBV7-9 and TRBJ2-7; D perhaps matches TRBD2 (5 bases). Germline values: CDR1 SEHNR, CDR2 FQNEAQ (reference sequence). The V and J ends lost 5 bases and 3 bases respectively, with 14 bases between them. CDR3 length: 14 residues. This CDR3 is CASSPGRGLYEQYV. DNA of the CDR3: TGTGCCAGCAGCCCAGGACGCGGACTCTACGAGCAGTACGTC.

This clonotype has ten or more counts. The chain uses TRBV4-1 and TRBJ1-2; D is unclear. This CDR3 has 16 residues. CDR1 and CDR2 (germline): MGHRA, YSYEKL. The ends were cut back, 2 bases at V and 4 bases at J, with 17 bases in the middle. CDR3 sequence: CASSQIFTGVGYGYTF. DNA of the CDR3: TGCGCCAGCAGCCAAATATTTACCGGCGTGGGCTATGGCTACACCTTC.

In this sample, this clonotype turned up many times. The chain links TRBV5-1 to TRBJ2-7, with D perhaps TRBD1 (6 bases). Germline CDR1 reads SGHRS; CDR2 reads YFSETQ. V was cut by 4 bases and J by 0 bases, with 11 bases left in between. The CDR3 runs to 14 residues. This CDR3 reads CASSRGDNSYEQYV. The DNA of the CDR3 is TGCGCCAGCAGCAGAGGGGACAACTCCTACGAGCAGTACGTC.

This clonotype was seen ten or more times. The rearrangement uses TRBV11-3 and TRBJ2-1, with D unclear. The CDR3 runs 14 residues. Germline values: CDR1 SGHNT, CDR2 YENEEA. Trimming took 2 bases from V and 3 from J, leaving 8 bases between them. CDR3 region: CASSLSADYNEQFF. The CDR3 nucleotides are TGTGCCAGCAGCTTATCGGCGGACTACAATGAGCAGTTCTTC. Combining the CDR3 with reference TRBV11-3 and TRBJ2-1 gives the whole variable domain EAGVVQSPRYKIIEKKQPVAFWCNPISGHNTLYWYLQNLGQGPELLIRYENEEAVDDSQLPKDRFSAERLKGVDSTLKIQPAELGDSAVYLCASSLSADYNEQFFGPGTRLTVL.

This clonotype was recorded at least ten times. J is TRBJ1-6 and V is TRBV28; D is unresolved. Germline loops: CDR1 MDHEN, CDR2 SYDVKM. Trimming stripped 2 bases from V and 0 bases from J, with 11 bases between. The CDR3 has 17 residues. Here the CDR3 DNA reads TGTGCCAGCAGTTTAATGTTAGAGAGCTCCTATAATTCACCCCTCCACTTT. Translating gives CASSLMLESSYNSPLHF.

This clonotype was seen repeatedly, ten times or more. The chain carries TRBV7-3 and TRBJ2-2, with 8 bases matching TRBD2. The CDR3 has 17 amino acids. The germline gives CDR1 SGHTA, CDR2 FQGTGA. The junction had 9 bases not matched to a gene; V was cut back by 5 bases and J by 1 base. The CDR3 protein is CASSPGRLAQNTGELFF. In nucleotides, the CDR3 is TGTGCCAGCAGCCCAGGAAGACTAGCGCAGAACACCGGGGAGCTGTTTTTT.

The V gene is TRBV7-2, the J gene TRBJ2-3, with 9 bases fitting TRBD2. Germline V CDR1 and CDR2: SGHTA, FQGNSA. CDR3 length: 16 residues. V dropped 1 base and J dropped 2; count of bases not matched to a gene: 4. This CDR3 is CASSLGRGGNTDTQYF. The CDR3, as DNA: TGTGCCAGCAGCTTAGGGCGGGGGGGCAACACAGATACGCAGTATTTT.

This clonotype was seen at least ten times. This sequence joins TRBV18 and TRBJ1-1; the D gene is possibly TRBD1 (6 bases). V was clipped by 9 bases and J by 0 bases, with 11 bases between them. The CDR3 consists of 13 residues. Germline loops: CDR1 KGHSH, CDR2 LQKENI. The CDR3, as DNA: TGTGCCAGTCACAGGGAACTGAACACTGAAGCTTTCTTT. Protein sequence: CASHRELNTEAFF.